Listed here are 32 T cell receptor beta chains from one sample, sequenced in a study of shared clonotypes between healthy human individuals. Measured with immunoSEQ multiplex PCR; TCRdb has only the in-frame clones, and not every one. The profile shows a few million clones, around nine tenths of them singletons. Source material: naive CD4+ T cells sorted from blood. As for subset: CD45RA+ positively selected. The receptors shown here come from a young man in good health.

On this clone itself: The same CDR3 is also encoded by other DNA sequences in this sample. This CDR3 reads CASSQGQGYNEQFF. The DNA for the CDR3 is TGTGCCAGCAGCCAGGGACAGGGCTACAATGAGCAGTTCTTC. The V and J genes are TRBV2 and TRBJ2-1; 9 bases are a match to TRBD1. With V trimmed by 6 bases and J by 3 bases, 3 bases remained unmatched. Germline-derived CDR1 and CDR2 are SNHLY and FYNNEI. The CDR3 contains 14 residues.

The chain joins TRBV6-5 to TRBJ2-4; D remains ambiguous. Looked up from germline, CDR1 is MNHEY and CDR2 is SVGAGI. Trimming removed 5 bases at V and 6 bases at J, with 14 bases between. This CDR3 has 14 amino acids. The CDR3 nucleotides are TGTGCCAGCAGTCCTACAGCGAACAGAAACATTCAGTACTTC. The encoded protein is CASSPTANRNIQYF.

This chain joins TRBV29-1 and TRBJ2-7; D perhaps matches TRBD1 (5 bases). The V gene lost 4 bases and the J gene lost 2 bases, with 9 bases spanning the gap. The CDR3 sequence is 12 residues long. Per germline, CDR1 SQVTM and CDR2 ANQGSEA. CDR3 in amino acids: CSVAATAYEQYF. In nucleotides, the CDR3 is TGCAGCGTTGCGGCGACAGCCTACGAGCAGTACTTC.

This CDR3 reads CSVRGGRESYEQYF. The DNA of the CDR3 is TGCAGCGTGAGGGGGGGCAGGGAATCCTACGAGCAGTACTTC. V and J are TRBV29-1 and TRBJ2-5, with D tentatively TRBD2 (7 bases). The last part of the DNA fits TRBJ2-7 better; the J call may be wrong. The CDR3 extends over 14 amino acids. CDR1 is SQVTM and CDR2 is ANQGSEA in the germline V gene.

In regard to this clone: This sample includes further DNA sequences coding for the same CDR3. The V call is TRBV5-1, the J call TRBJ2-3; 8 nucleotides agree with TRBD1. CDR3 length equals 14 residues. The germline CDR1 and CDR2 sequences are SGHRS and YFSETQ. V gave up 4 bases and J gave up 4 bases; unmatched junction bases: 5. CDR3 DNA: TGCGCCAGCAGCACCGGACAGGGACCAGATACGCAGTATTTT. It is translated as CASSTGQGPDTQYF.

The chain links TRBV6-6 to TRBJ1-3, with D uncertain. From germline, CDR1 is MNHNY and CDR2 SVGAGI (reference sequence). The CDR3 is made up of 12 amino acids. With 6 bases removed from V and 8 bases from J, the gap between germline ends came to 11 bases. The CDR3 DNA reads TGTGCCAGCAGATCCTCTGGGGACACCATATATTTT. Translation: CASRSSGDTIYF.

The chain uses TRBV30 and TRBJ1-5, with no clear D. V was cut by 2 bases and J by 5 bases, with 10 bases left in between. The germline CDR1 and CDR2 sequences are GTSNPN and SVGIG (reference sequence). CDR3 size: 13 residues. CDR3 DNA: TGTGCCTGGAGTAGGACGCCCTATCAGCCCCAGCATTTT. It encodes CAWSRTPYQPQHF. The whole variable domain, remainder taken from reference TRBV30 and TRBJ1-5, is SQTIHQWPATLVQPVGSPLSLECTVEGTSNPNLYWYRQAAGRGLQLLFYSVGIGQISSEVPQNLSASRPQDRQFILSSKKLLLSDSGFYLCAWSRTPYQPQHFGDGTRLSIL.

This chain connects TRBV5-4 to TRBJ2-7; TRBD1 matches 11 bases. Germline CDR1 reads SGHNT; CDR2 reads YYREEE (reference sequence). With 3 bases clipped from V and 3 bases from J, the junction kept 8 bases outside the gene matches. The CDR3 length is 16 residues. CDR3 sequence: CASSYSSGTGGYEQYF. The CDR3 DNA follows: TGTGCCAGCAGCTACAGTTCGGGGACAGGGGGCTACGAGCAGTACTTC.

The chain is built from TRBV7-9 and TRBJ1-1, with 7 bases identical to TRBD1. Germline assignment: CDR1 SEHNR and CDR2 FQNEAQ (reference sequence). CDR3 size: 13 residues. With 5 bases clipped from V and 4 bases from J, the junction kept 4 bases outside the gene matches. In DNA, the CDR3 is TGTGCCAGCAGCCCAGGGACAGTCACTGAAGCTTTCTTT. It is translated as CASSPGTVTEAFF.

The chain recombines TRBV7-3 with TRBJ2-3; D remains ambiguous. CDR1 and CDR2 (germline): SGHTA, FQGTGA. This CDR3 has 13 residues. V was cut by 2 bases and J by 2 bases, with 5 bases left in between. The CDR3 nucleotides are TGTGCCAGCAGCTTAGTCCCCACAGATACGCAGTATTTT. This sequence encodes CASSLVPTDTQYF.

The genes are TRBV4-2 and TRBJ2-3; 9 bases match TRBD2. Germline-derived CDR1 and CDR2 are LGHNA and YNFKEQ. This CDR3 is 14 amino acids long. V shed 3 bases, J shed 5 bases, and the junction held 3 bases outside the gene matches. In DNA form, the CDR3 reads TGTGCCAGCAGCCAGGCTAGCGGGGTAGATACGCAGTATTTT. Protein: CASSQASGVDTQYF.

The chain combines TRBV5-1 with TRBJ1-1; no clear D gene. Germline CDR1 is SGHRS and CDR2 is YFSETQ. Between the trimmed V and J ends, which lost 5 bases and 1 base, there was a span of 15 bases. This CDR3 has 15 residues. The CDR3 coding sequence is TGCGCCAGCAGTTGGGCTTTTACGGCGAACACTGAAGCTTTCTTT. Encoded protein: CASSWAFTANTEAFF.

In this sample, this clone turned up once. The identical CDR3 is also encoded by other nucleotide sequences in the sample. The chain is built from TRBV6-5 and TRBJ1-2; 10 bases agree with TRBD1. Trimming took 2 bases from V and 4 from J; bases not matched to a gene: 1. Germline lookup yields CDR1 MNHEY and CDR2 SVGAGI. The length of the CDR3 is 14 residues. The DNA of the CDR3 is TGTGCCAGCAGTTACGGGGACAGGGGCTATGGCTACACCTTC. Translation: CASSYGDRGYGYTF.

The chain links TRBV7-2 to TRBJ2-3, with D perhaps matching TRBD2 (6 bases). Trimming took off 5 bases at V and 1 base at J, with 13 bases between the two ends. The V gene's germline CDR1 is SGHTA and CDR2 FQGNSA. The CDR3 has 15 amino acids. This chain's CDR3 is CASSIAGLGTDTQYF. The CDR3 coding sequence is TGTGCCAGCAGCATCGCGGGATTAGGCACAGATACGCAGTATTTT.

On this clone: The same CDR3 is also encoded by other DNA sequences in this sample. This chain connects TRBV18 to TRBJ2-1, with 7 bases fitting TRBD2. The CDR3 spans 13 residues. The ends lost 3 bases at V and 7 bases at J; junction bases unmatched: 3. Germline lookup yields CDR1 KGHSH and CDR2 LQKENI. The DNA for the CDR3 is TGTGCCAGCTCACCGGGACTATCGAATGAGCAGTTCTTC. It encodes CASSPGLSNEQFF.

V gene TRBV7-2 combines with J gene TRBJ1-3; the D gene is possibly TRBD1 (5 bases). V gave up 3 bases and J gave up 7 bases, with 10 bases separating them. The CDR3 consists of 13 residues. Germline CDR1 reads SGHTA; CDR2 reads FQGNSA. The CDR3, as DNA: TGTGCCAGCAGCTTTGGGGGACGGAACACCATATATTTT. This encodes CASSFGGRNTIYF. Using reference TRBV7-2 and TRBJ1-3 for the parts outside the CDR3, the full variable domain is GAGVSQSPSNKVTEKGKDVELRCDPISGHTALYWYRQSLGQGLEFLIYFQGNSAPDKSGLPSDRFSAERTGGSVSTLTIQRTQQEDSAVYLCASSFGGRNTIYFGEGSWLTVV.

This chain joins TRBV19 and TRBJ2-1, with D maybe TRBD2 (5 bases). Trimming took off 9 bases at V and 0 bases at J, with 15 bases between the two ends. The CDR3 extends over 15 amino acids. Germline lookup yields CDR1 LNHDA and CDR2 SQIVND (reference sequence). CDR3 nucleotide sequence: TGTGCCAGCACTACGGGGAGAGCCTCCTACAATGAGCAGTTCTTC. This gives the protein CASTTGRASYNEQFF.

This chain connects TRBV28 to TRBJ2-3; 11 positions match TRBD1. After removal of 6 bases from V and 10 bases from J, the junction contained 9 bases not matched to a gene. Germline V CDR1 and CDR2: MDHEN, SYDVKM. The CDR3 has 14 residues. Written as DNA, the CDR3 is TGTGCCAGCAGACCGGGGACAGGGGGTAGCCCGCAGTATTTT. It translates to CASRPGTGGSPQYF.

The chain links TRBV4-1 to TRBJ1-4; maybe TRBD1 (6 bases). From germline, CDR1 is MGHRA and CDR2 YSYEKL. V was pared by 0 bases and J by 0 bases, with 11 bases between. This CDR3 comprises 17 residues. Written as DNA, the CDR3 is TGCGCCAGCAGCCAAGACGGGACACTTGCAACTAATGAAAAACTGTTTTTT. This codes for CASSQDGTLATNEKLFF.

The chain uses TRBV11-2 and TRBJ1-1, with a weak D call TRBD1 (6 bases). Germline lookup yields CDR1 SGHAT and CDR2 FQNNGV. CDR3 length: 14 amino acids. Trimming cost V 4 bases and J 0 bases, with 9 bases left between them. The CDR3 sequence is CASSWTDLNTEAFF. The CDR3 DNA is TGTGCCAGCAGCTGGACAGATTTGAACACTGAAGCTTTCTTT.

Turning to this clone: Other DNA sequences from this sample encode an identical CDR3 as well. This chain connects TRBV10-3 to TRBJ2-2, with TRBD1 matching 8 bases. V was pared by 2 bases and J by 4 bases, with 3 bases of the junction left unmatched. In germline, CDR1 is ENHRY, CDR2 SYGVKD. The CDR3 length is 15 residues. CDR3 region: CAISEGQGATGELFF. In nucleotides, the CDR3 is TGTGCCATCAGTGAGGGGCAGGGGGCCACCGGGGAGCTGTTTTTT.

The rearrangement links TRBV9 to TRBJ2-6; D is ambiguous. CDR3 length: 19 amino acids. Trimming left V 4 bases short and J 0 bases short, with 20 bases between. Per germline, CDR1 SGDLS and CDR2 YYNGEE. CDR3 in DNA: TGTGCCAGCAGCCCCGGAACTAACCTTAAAAGCTCTGGGGCCAACGTCCTGACTTTC. It translates to CASSPGTNLKSSGANVLTF.

This clone came up a few times. The genes are TRBV2 and TRBJ2-7; D gene unclear. The CDR3 has 10 residues. Germline CDR1 is SNHLY and CDR2 is FYNNEI. The ends were cut back, 8 bases at V and 7 bases at J, with 9 bases in the middle. Here the CDR3 reads CASRAREQYF. The CDR3 DNA sequence: TGTGCCAGCCGTGCGCGGGAGCAGTACTTC. Variable domain in full (rest from reference TRBV2 and TRBJ2-7): EPEVTQTPSHQVTQMGQEVILRCVPISNHLYFYWYRQILGQKVEFLVSFYNNEISEKSEIFDDQFSVERPDGSNFTLKIRSTKLEDSAMYFCASRAREQYFGPGTRLTVT.

The chain uses TRBV28 and TRBJ1-5; D is perhaps TRBD1 (5 bases). Trimming removed 8 bases at V and 2 bases at J, with 19 bases between. Per germline, CDR1 MDHEN and CDR2 SYDVKM. This CDR3 has 16 amino acids. The CDR3 sequence: CASATGRRGGNQPQHF. CDR3 in DNA: TGTGCCAGCGCGACTGGGAGGAGGGGTGGCAATCAGCCCCAGCATTTT.

The chain has TRBV30 and TRBJ2-7; D might be TRBD1 or TRBD2, each matching 5 bases. The ends were cut back, 2 bases at V and 2 bases at J, with 19 bases in the middle. This CDR3 has 16 amino acids. In germline, CDR1 is GTSNPN, CDR2 SVGIG (reference sequence). CDR3 coding DNA: TGTGCCTGGAGTCATGGGGACCAGTTTAAGGCCTACGAGCAGTACTTC. It translates to CAWSHGDQFKAYEQYF. Using reference TRBV30 and TRBJ2-7 for the parts outside the CDR3, the full variable domain is SQTIHQWPATLVQPVGSPLSLECTVEGTSNPNLYWYRQAAGRGLQLLFYSVGIGQISSEVPQNLSASRPQDRQFILSSKKLLLSDSGFYLCAWSHGDQFKAYEQYFGPGTRLTVT.

J is TRBJ2-2 and V is TRBV19; the D is unclear. Germline V gene lookup returns CDR1 LNHDA and CDR2 SQIVND (reference sequence). The CDR3 is made up of 13 amino acids. The CDR3 DNA follows: TGTTCGAGCCGTCGGCAGAACACCGGGGAGCTGTTTTTT. This codes for CSSRRQNTGELFF.

This chain links TRBV19 with TRBJ2-2; D is possibly TRBD1 (6 bases). Germline CDR1 LNHDA, CDR2 SQIVND (reference sequence). The V end was cut by 10 bases, the J end by 0 bases, with 12 bases between. The length of the CDR3 is 14 residues. CDR3 nucleotide sequence: TGTGCCACCCGACAGGTGACGAACACCGGGGAGCTGTTTTTT. This translates into CATRQVTNTGELFF.

This chain joins TRBV30 and TRBJ2-1; TRBD2 matches at 7 bases. This CDR3 is 16 amino acids long. Germline CDR1 is GTSNPN and CDR2 is SVGIG (reference sequence). V dropped 1 base and J dropped 4; count of bases not matched to a gene: 10. CDR3 sequence (DNA): TGTGCCTGGAGTGGAGGAAGCGGGACTAAATACAATGAGCAGTTCTTC. Its protein is CAWSGGSGTKYNEQFF.

This clone was observed once. This chain uses TRBV5-1 with TRBJ2-3; D not certain. Germline V CDR1 and CDR2: SGHRS, YFSETQ. Between the trimmed V and J ends, which lost 4 bases and 6 bases, there was a span of 12 bases. The CDR3 spans 13 residues. The chain's CDR3 is CASSDPPSDTQYF. CDR3 sequence (DNA): TGCGCCAGCAGCGACCCGCCCAGCGATACGCAGTATTTT.

V is TRBV9 and J is TRBJ2-1, with D uncertain. Trimming pared 1 base from V and 6 bases from J, leaving 8 bases between. Germline CDR1 and CDR2: SGDLS and YYNGEE. CDR3 length: 13 residues. This chain's CDR3 is CASSVRLANEQFF. Written as DNA, the CDR3 is TGTGCCAGCAGCGTAAGACTCGCCAATGAGCAGTTCTTC.

The chain couples TRBV7-9 to TRBJ1-3; D gene uncertain. The CDR3 contains 16 residues. Germline CDR1 and CDR2: SEHNR and FQNEAQ (reference sequence). Trimming left V 1 base short and J 0 bases short, with 10 bases between. This CDR3 is CASSLVMASSGNTIYF. The CDR3 DNA reads as TGTGCCAGCAGCTTAGTAATGGCTAGCTCTGGAAACACCATATATTTT.

The genes are TRBV7-2 and TRBJ2-1; 10 nucleotides line up with TRBD2. The CDR3 consists of 16 residues. Losses at the gene ends were 1 base for V and 4 bases for J; bases not matched to a gene: 4. The germline V gene has CDR1 SGHTA and CDR2 FQGNSA. CDR3 nucleotides: TGTGCCAGCAGCTTAGGTGGAGCGGGAGGGTACAATGAGCAGTTCTTC. Protein: CASSLGGAGGYNEQFF.